The 7 T cell receptor beta chains given below trace back to one sample, sequenced in a study of blood T cell repertoires in COVID-19. Sequencing used immunoSEQ multiplex PCR; TCRdb keeps in-frame clones, though not all of them. The table has 60,000 to 85,000 clones, roughly four fifths seen once. Sequencing was done on a sample of peripheral blood. These TCRs come from a man in his 70s with acute or convalescent COVID-19.

The rearrangement links TRBV30 to TRBJ1-6; TRBD1 might be the D (6 bases). Trimming left V 1 base short and J 13 bases short, with 14 bases between. Germline V gene lookup returns CDR1 GTSNPN and CDR2 SVGIG (reference sequence). This CDR3 has 13 amino acids. The CDR3 bases are TGTGCCTGGAGTGGGGGCAGGGGTGTTCCCCTCCACTTT. Translated, it gives CAWSGGRGVPLHF.

The V and J genes are TRBV18 and TRBJ1-1, with 9 bases fitting TRBD1. Germline V gene lookup returns CDR1 KGHSH and CDR2 LQKENI. The junction had 6 bases not matched to a gene; V was cut back by 3 bases and J by 4 bases. The CDR3 covers 15 residues. This CDR3 is CASSPDRGKGTEAFF. CDR3 sequence (DNA): TGTGCCAGCTCACCTGACAGGGGGAAGGGCACTGAAGCTTTCTTT.

This clone was detected once. The V call is TRBV10-1, the J call TRBJ2-5; D is possibly TRBD1 (6 bases). Germline V gene sequence: CDR1 WNHNN, CDR2 SYGVQD (reference sequence). There are 14 residues in the CDR3. Trimming removed 2 bases at V and 5 bases at J, with 12 bases between. Here the CDR3 reads CASSEAQGPETQYF. The CDR3 coding sequence is TGCGCCAGCAGTGAGGCACAGGGTCCGGAGACCCAGTACTTC.

The J gene is TRBJ2-1, the V gene TRBV7-3, with 7 nucleotides matching TRBD1. In germline, CDR1 is SGHTA, CDR2 FQGTGA. This CDR3 comprises 15 residues. Germline trimming cut 5 bases from V and 4 bases from J; bases unmatched to any gene: 8. The CDR3 sequence is CASSAPGQSYNEQFF. The CDR3 DNA sequence: TGTGCCAGCAGCGCTCCGGGACAGAGTTACAATGAGCAGTTCTTC.

The chain combines TRBV7-9 with TRBJ1-4, with a possible D match to TRBD1 (5 bases). The CDR3 runs 14 residues. CDR1 is SEHNR, CDR2 FQNEAQ, per germline (reference sequence). The germline V and J ends were trimmed by 3 bases and 8 bases, with 13 bases remaining between them. The CDR3 here is CASSFTTASEKLFF. For the CDR3, the DNA is TGTGCCAGCAGCTTCACGACAGCCTCGGAAAAACTGTTTTTT.

This rearrangement joins TRBV3-1 (or the pseudogene TRBV3-2) to TRBJ2-3; 10 positions match TRBD2. The CDR3 has 19 amino acids. Germline assignment: CDR1 LGHDT and CDR2 YNNKEL (reference sequence). Germline trimming cut 4 bases from V and 0 bases from J; bases unmatched to any gene: 13. The CDR3 DNA follows: TGTGCCAGCAGCCCCCGGTTACTAGCGGGGAGATCTAGCACAGATACGCAGTATTTT. Amino acid sequence: CASSPRLLAGRSSTDTQYF.

The chain joins TRBV28 to TRBJ1-4; the D gene is possibly TRBD1 (6 bases). This CDR3 spans 18 amino acids. V shed 6 bases and J shed 8 bases, with 28 bases lying between them. Germline CDR1 is MDHEN and CDR2 is SYDVKM. CDR3 residues: CASSLSPRGRPTLEKLFF. CDR3 coding DNA: TGTGCCAGCAGCCTTAGTCCCAGGGGACGCCCCACGTTGGAAAAACTGTTTTTT.